This entry concerns a single T cell receptor (beta chain). The authors' processing: Reference gene primer amplification in the assay estimated nucleated cell counts. The assay was immunoSEQ multiplex PCR, and TCRdb's table has in-frame clones only and misses some. V and J calls and clone size are given by that table; D and trimming were obtained from the DNA. The sample lists about 210,000 clones, around 82% occurring once. V was shortened by 3 bases and J by 0 bases, with 9 bases between the two germline ends. The CDR3 covers 15 residues. CDR1 and CDR2 from the germline V gene are PRHDT and FYEKMQ (reference sequence). These data come from a study of blood T cell repertoires in COVID-19. Study background: Acute-phase and convalescent COVID-19 samples originated in the United States, Italy and Spain. T cells, B-cell-depleted T cells, or PBMCs provided the cDNA or gDNA that served as material.

V usage is TRBV13 and J usage is TRBJ1-3, with no clear D. Material for sequencing was peripheral blood. The source of this sequence is a woman between 50 and 59 years old with acute or convalescent COVID-19. CDR3 loop: CASSFSPDSGNTIYF. Written as DNA, the CDR3 is TGTGCCAGCAGCTTCAGTCCCGACTCTGGAAACACCATATATTTT. Full variable domain (outside the CDR3, taken from reference TRBV13 and TRBJ1-3): AAGVIQSPRHLIKEKRETATLKCYPIPRHDTVYWYQQGPGQDPQFLISFYEKMQSDKGSIPDRFSAQQFSDYHSELNMSSLELGDSALYFCASSFSPDSGNTIYFGEGSWLTVV.